This T cell receptor (beta chain) was found in a study of patients and donors after allogeneic stem cell transplantation. This clonotype was counted ten times or more. MiXCR was run by TCRdb on the RT-PCR reads, yielding one entry per CDR3 protein. The table has 87,000 or so distinct CDR3 sequences, 5% seen once; the top ten hold roughly 2.5%. V was pared by 5 bases and J by 2 bases, with 9 bases of the junction left unmatched. The germline CDR1 and CDR2 sequences are SGHRS and YFSETQ. The CDR3 loop spans 15 amino acids. Specimen: blood, either unsorted or a sorted T cell fraction (not recorded which). The rearrangement joins TRBV5-1 to TRBJ2-5; 7 bases line up with TRBD2. The receptor was isolated from a human donor who was either an allogeneic HSCT recipient or a stem cell or donor lymphocyte infusion donor (not recorded which). It is not recorded whose cells these are; they may come from a transplant donor. This chain's CDR3 is CASSASGGTQETQYF. The DNA for the CDR3 is TGCGCCAGCAGTGCTTCGGGGGGTACACAAGAGACCCAGTACTTC.